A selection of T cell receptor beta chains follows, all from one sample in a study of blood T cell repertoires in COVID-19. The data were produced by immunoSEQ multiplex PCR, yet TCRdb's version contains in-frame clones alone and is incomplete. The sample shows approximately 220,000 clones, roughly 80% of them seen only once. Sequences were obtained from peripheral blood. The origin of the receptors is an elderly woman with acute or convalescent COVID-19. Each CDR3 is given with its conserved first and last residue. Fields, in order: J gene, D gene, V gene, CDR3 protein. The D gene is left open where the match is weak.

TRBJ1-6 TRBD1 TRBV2 CASTSDRINSPLHF
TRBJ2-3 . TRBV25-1 CASSEYWGGVPDTQYF
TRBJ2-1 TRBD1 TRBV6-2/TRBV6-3 CASSQTGDEQFF
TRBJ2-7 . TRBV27 CASSFPSEQYF
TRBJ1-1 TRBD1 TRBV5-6 CASSRPQGASTEAFF
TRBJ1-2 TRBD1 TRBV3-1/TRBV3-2 CASSQDDRGLTYTF
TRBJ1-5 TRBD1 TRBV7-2 CASSLGDRINQPQHF
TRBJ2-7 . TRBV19 CASSPIMGPYEQYF
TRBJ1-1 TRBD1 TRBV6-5 CASSPGGAGTEAFF
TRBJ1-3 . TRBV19 CASTRTNSGNTIYF
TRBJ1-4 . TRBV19 CASRPTGSGTNEKLFF
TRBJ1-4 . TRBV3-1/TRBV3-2 CASSVATVNEKLFF